One and the same sample provided the 4 T cell receptor beta chains below, sequenced in a study of T-cell reconstitution after alpha-beta-depleted transplantation in children (TCRdb year 2016). The sample's treatment or condition label is to be understood as: allogeneic hematopoietic cell transplantation with graft depleted of TCRalphabeta T cells and CD19 B cells. The method behind the library was PCR. TCRdb shows the sequencer as Illumina HiSeq 2500. TCR library preparation used molecular barcoding, with unique molecular identifiers applied to normalize quantification of the TCRbeta repertoire. TCRdb trimmed public reads at Q25 via fastp, called clones via MiXCR and kept in-frame beta chains. A single entry per CDR3 protein holds the most common genes and DNA from its merged rows. The sample records about 600,000 distinct CDR3 sequences, 10% to 15% of which are singletons. The top ten clonotypes cover 2.2% of the sample.

Sequences were derived from PBMCs, mostly from graft donor cells, sampled 360 days after TCRalphabeta/CD19-depleted stem cell transplant. The origin of the receptors is a male patient younger than 18 who had a stem cell transplant for acute myeloid leukemia, so the T cells may come from the graft donor.

This clonotype was seen only a few times. The chain uses TRBV15 and TRBJ2-1, with 7 bases matching TRBD1. This CDR3 region has 15 residues. The junction had 14 bases not matched to a gene; V was cut back by 0 bases and J by 15 bases. Germline V CDR1 and CDR2: LNHNV, YYDKDF (reference sequence). CDR3 coding DNA: TGTGCCACCAGCAGAGATCGGGCAACAGGGGAAGGTCGGTTCTTC. This sequence encodes CATSRDRATGEGRFF.

Many counts were recorded for this clonotype. J is TRBJ2-1 and V is TRBV29-1, with 8 nucleotides matching TRBD1. The V segment lost 4 bases and the J segment 7 bases; nucleotides outside the gene matches: 6. Germline V lookup: CDR1 SQVTM, CDR2 ANQGSEA. This CDR3 has 13 residues. This CDR3 is CSVGTGGWNEQFF. CDR3 DNA sequence: TGCAGCGTTGGCACAGGGGGTTGGAATGAGCAGTTCTTC.

Concerning this clonotype itself: This may come from a read error, since a much larger clone is one base off. J is TRBJ2-5 and V is TRBV7-8; 14 bases align to TRBD2. This CDR3 is built from 16 residues. Germline CDR1 SGHVS, CDR2 FQNEAQ. The junction had 6 bases not matched to a gene; V was cut back by 7 bases and J by 2 bases. CDR3 nucleotides: TGTGCCAGCACCATTGGGACTAGCGGGGGTCAAGAGACCCAGTACTTC. This translates into CASTIGTSGGQETQYF.

The chain is built from TRBV20-1 and TRBJ2-7, with D tentatively TRBD1 (6 bases). V lost 6 bases, J lost 6 bases, and 6 bases lay in between. CDR3 length: 9 residues. Germline V gene sequence: CDR1 DFQATT, CDR2 SNEGSKA (reference sequence). The CDR3 DNA reads as TGCAGTGCAGGGGGCGAGCAGTACTTC. Translation: CSAGGEQYF.